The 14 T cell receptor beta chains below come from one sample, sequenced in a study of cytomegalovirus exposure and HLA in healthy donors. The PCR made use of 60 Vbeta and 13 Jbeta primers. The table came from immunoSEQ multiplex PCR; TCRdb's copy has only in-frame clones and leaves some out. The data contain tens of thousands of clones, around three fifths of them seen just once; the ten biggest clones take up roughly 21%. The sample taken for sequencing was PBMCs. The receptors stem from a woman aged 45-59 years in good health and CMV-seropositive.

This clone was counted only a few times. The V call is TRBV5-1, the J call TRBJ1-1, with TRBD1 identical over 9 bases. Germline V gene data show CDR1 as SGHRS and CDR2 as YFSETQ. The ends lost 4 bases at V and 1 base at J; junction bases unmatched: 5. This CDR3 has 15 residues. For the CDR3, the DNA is TGCGCCAGCAGCGTGACGGACAGGGGGAACACTGAAGCTTTCTTT. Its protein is CASSVTDRGNTEAFF.

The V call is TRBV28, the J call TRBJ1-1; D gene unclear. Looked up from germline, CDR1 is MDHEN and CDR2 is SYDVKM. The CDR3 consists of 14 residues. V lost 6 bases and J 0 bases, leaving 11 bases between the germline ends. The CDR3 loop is CASRPPTVNTEAFF. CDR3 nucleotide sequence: TGTGCCAGCAGACCCCCCACAGTGAACACTGAAGCTTTCTTT.

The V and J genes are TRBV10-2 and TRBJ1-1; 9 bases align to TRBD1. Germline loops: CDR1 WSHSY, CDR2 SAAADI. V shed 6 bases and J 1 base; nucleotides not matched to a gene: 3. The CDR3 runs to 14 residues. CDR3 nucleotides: TGCGCCAGCAGGAGGGACAGGGAGAACACTGAAGCTTTCTTT. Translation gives CASRRDRENTEAFF.

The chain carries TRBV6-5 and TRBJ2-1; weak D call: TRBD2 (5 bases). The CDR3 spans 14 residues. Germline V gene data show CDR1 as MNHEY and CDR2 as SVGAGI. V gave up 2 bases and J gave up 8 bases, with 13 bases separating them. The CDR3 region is CASSYGPLADEQFF. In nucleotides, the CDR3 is TGTGCCAGCAGTTACGGACCCCTAGCTGATGAGCAGTTCTTC.

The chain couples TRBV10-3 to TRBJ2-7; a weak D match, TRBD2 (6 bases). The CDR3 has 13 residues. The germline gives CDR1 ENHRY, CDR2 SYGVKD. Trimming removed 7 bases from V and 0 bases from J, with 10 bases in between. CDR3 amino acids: CAINAGSSYEQYF. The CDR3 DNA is TGTGCCATCAATGCGGGGAGCTCCTACGAGCAGTACTTC.

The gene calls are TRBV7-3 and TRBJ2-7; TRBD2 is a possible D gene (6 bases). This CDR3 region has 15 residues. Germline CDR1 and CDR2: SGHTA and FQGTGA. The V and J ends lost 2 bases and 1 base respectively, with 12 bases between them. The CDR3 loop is CASSLGGTASYEQYF. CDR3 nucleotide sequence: TGTGCCAGCAGCTTAGGGGGGACCGCGTCCTACGAGCAGTACTTC.

The CDR3 region is CASYYQGAGTEAFF. As DNA, the CDR3 is TGTGCCAGCTATTATCAGGGGGCTGGGACTGAAGCTTTCTTT. V and J are TRBV27 and TRBJ1-1; 8 bases fit TRBD1. Germline V CDR1 and CDR2: MNHEY, SMNVEV (reference sequence). Unmatched junction bases numbered 10, after V lost 8 bases and J lost 5 bases. The CDR3 runs 14 residues.

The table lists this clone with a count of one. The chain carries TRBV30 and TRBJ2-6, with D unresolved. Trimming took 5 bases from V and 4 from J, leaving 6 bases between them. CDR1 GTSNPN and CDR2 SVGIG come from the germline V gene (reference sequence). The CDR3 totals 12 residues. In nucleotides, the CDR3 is TGTGCCTGGCGTTCCGGGGCCAACGTCCTGACTTTC. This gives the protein CAWRSGANVLTF.

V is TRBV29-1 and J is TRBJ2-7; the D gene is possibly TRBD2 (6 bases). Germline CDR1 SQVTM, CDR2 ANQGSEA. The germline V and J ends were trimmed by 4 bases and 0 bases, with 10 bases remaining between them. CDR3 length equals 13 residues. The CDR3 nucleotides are TGCAGCGTTGGCGGGGCGACCTCCTACGAGCAGTACTTC. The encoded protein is CSVGGATSYEQYF.

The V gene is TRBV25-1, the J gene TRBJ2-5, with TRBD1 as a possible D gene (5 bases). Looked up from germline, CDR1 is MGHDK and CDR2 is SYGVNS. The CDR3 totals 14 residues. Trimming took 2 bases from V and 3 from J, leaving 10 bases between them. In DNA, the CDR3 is TGTGCCAGCAGTGAAGTTGAGACAGAAGAGACCCAGTACTTC. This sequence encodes CASSEVETEETQYF.

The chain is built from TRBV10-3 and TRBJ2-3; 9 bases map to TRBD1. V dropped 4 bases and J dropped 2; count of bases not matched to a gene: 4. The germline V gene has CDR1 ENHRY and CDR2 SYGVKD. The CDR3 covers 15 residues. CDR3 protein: CAISGRDRVTDTQYF. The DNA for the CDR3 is TGTGCCATCAGTGGCCGGGACAGGGTCACAGATACGCAGTATTTT.

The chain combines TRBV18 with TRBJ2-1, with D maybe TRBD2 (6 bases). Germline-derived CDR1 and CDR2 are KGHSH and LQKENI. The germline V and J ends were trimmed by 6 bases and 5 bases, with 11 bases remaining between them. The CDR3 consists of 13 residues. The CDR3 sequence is CASSWGEDNEQFF. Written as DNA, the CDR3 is TGTGCCAGCTCTTGGGGGGAGGACAATGAGCAGTTCTTC.

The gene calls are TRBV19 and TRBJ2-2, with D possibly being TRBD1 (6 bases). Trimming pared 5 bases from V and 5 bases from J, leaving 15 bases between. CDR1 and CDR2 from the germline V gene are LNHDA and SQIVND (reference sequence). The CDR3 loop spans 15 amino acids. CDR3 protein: CASSVMTGITGELFF. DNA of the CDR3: TGTGCCAGTAGTGTGATGACAGGAATTACCGGGGAGCTGTTTTTT.

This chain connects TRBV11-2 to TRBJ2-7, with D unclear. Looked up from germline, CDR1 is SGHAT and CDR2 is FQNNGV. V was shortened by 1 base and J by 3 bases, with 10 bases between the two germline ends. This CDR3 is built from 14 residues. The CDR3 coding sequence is TGTGCCAGCAGCTTAGGGGCCGGATTCTACGAGCAGTACTTC. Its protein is CASSLGAGFYEQYF.